This entry features one T cell receptor beta chain sequence. The clone's antigen remains unknown. Since a much larger clone is just one base distant, this may be a read error. TCR beta CDR3 regions were amplified from RNA transcripts. The TCR CDR3 was subjected to a first round of RT-PCR using the HTBI primer set and the Qiagen OneStep RT-PCR kit. Libraries were constructed in a second round of multiplex PCR, after which size selection and purification were performed. The libraries were sequenced on an Illumina HiSeq2000 using paired-end 100 bp reads. As for the original processing: SOAPnuke was used to process the raw data, removing reads that contained adapters or uncalled bases, had a mean Phred below 15, or lacked an exact match to the constant primer or identifier. High-quality paired reads were merged with COPE v1.2.5, and unique nucleotide sequences were defined as clonotypes. Clonotypes were aligned to IMGT TRBV, TRBD and TRBJ reference segments using MiTCR v1.1. The analysis was restricted to V-J combinations with a frequency above 0.0001, which together covered just over 98% of the repertoires. A TCS score was defined as the ratio between F50 (clonal expansion) and ExV (chaos), using BLOSUM62-based TCRdist between CDR3 peptides within each V-J. Welch's t-statistics and random forest reduced several hundred V-J features to roughly 13, which were used in a naive Bayes classifier (R e1071). TCRdb trimmed the raw reads at Q25, called clones with MiXCR and kept productive beta chains. Rows merge per CDR3 protein into single entries with the most common DNA and genes. These V and J calls derive from TCRdb rather than the authors' analysis. Counted in this sample were 300,000 or so distinct CDR3 sequences; roughly 15% of them appeared once. The ten largest clones capture roughly 31% of the sample.

A patient counted as having stable Graves' hyperthyroidism if no progression to ophthalmopathy occurred over 18 months of follow-up. Hyperthyroidism patients were aged 18 to 65 years and newly diagnosed, with disease duration of less than 2 months. The study excluded patients with uncontrolled infections, other autoimmune diseases, pregnancy or lactation. Diagnoses were based on clinical symptoms, serum thyroxine and TRAb, thyroid ultrasound and orbital computed tomography. Ficoll-Paque density gradient centrifugation was used to isolate PBMCs from around 10 ml of fresh peripheral blood. Total RNA was extracted using Trizol reagent, and RNA quality was assessed on an Agilent 2100 Bioanalyzer. These data are taken from a study of T cells in Graves' hyperthyroidism and ophthalmopathy (dated by TCRdb to between 2018 and 2021). For context, the study as a whole: Peripheral blood was sampled at the time of initial diagnosis, prior to any treatment. Following sampling, methimazole starting at 30 mg daily was given to hyperthyroidism patients, and high-dose intravenous methylprednisolone was given to ophthalmopathy patients. An independent validation cohort of about 20 hyperthyroidism patients and 17 patients who later progressed to ophthalmopathy tested prospective prediction of ophthalmopathy. TCR V-J signatures able to tell the groups apart were searched for in a discovery cohort of 90 to 100 patients, of whom around 42 had Graves' ophthalmopathy and roughly 57 had stable Graves' hyperthyroidism. The 100 or so discovery patients were divided at random into training and test sets in a 7:3 ratio. The paper reports TCR Vbeta CDR3 sequencing of roughly 140 peripheral blood samples: approximately 43 ophthalmopathy, some 80 hyperthyroidism and some 17 progressor patients. The study also compared thyroid tissue and blood T-cell repertoires from five or six Graves' hyperthyroidism patients.

Broad study findings and their caveats: A 13 V-J signature model separated ophthalmopathy from stable hyperthyroidism, with approximately 87% sensitivity and 81% to 82% specificity in cross-validation and 80%/75% in testing. Sample size was not statistically predetermined, and blinding of investigators to group allocation was not performed. In validation, the model predicted progression to ophthalmopathy a median of roughly 6.1 months before onset, with approximately 71% sensitivity and about 72% specificity. Most expanded thyroid clonotypes (frequency above 0.001) were also detected in blood, suggesting blood repertoires may reflect thyroid immune responses.

Here V drops 2 bases and J drops 1 base, and the junction holds 3 bases not matched to any gene. Via the germline V gene, CDR1 is MDHEN and CDR2 SYDVKM. Reading from cysteine to phenylalanine, the CDR3 counts 16 amino acids. The DNA shown is the 48-base CDR3, in frame from base 1. The receptor was isolated from a man aged 30 to 45 with Graves' hyperthyroidism. Sequencing was carried out using blood. The V gene is TRBV28 and the J gene is TRBJ2-1; TRBD1 lines up with 9 middle nucleotides. The nucleotide sequence is TGTGCCAGCAGTTTAACGGGACAGGGTTCCTACAATGAGCAGTTCTTC. Its protein is CASSLTGQGSYNEQFF.